This note documents a single T cell receptor beta chain sequence. Its antigen remains unknown. Healthy bone marrow donors made up the cohort. The data are from a study of cytomegalovirus exposure and HLA in healthy donors. Regarding the study as a whole: Reports indicated that the classifier achieved high specificity and sensitivity in diagnosing cytomegalovirus status. Presence/absence comparisons presumed near-even sequencing depth among donors.

Amplification used 60 Vbeta primers and 13 Jbeta primers. Measured with immunoSEQ multiplex PCR; TCRdb has only the in-frame clones, and not every one. The sample lists approximately 280,000 clones, 86% seen once, with less than 4% in the top ten. Germline values: CDR1 SGHTA, CDR2 FQGTGA. The CDR3 runs to 15 residues. Trimming took 2 bases from V and 2 from J; bases not matched to a gene: 5. The sequence was collected from a man aged 40-50 years in good health and CMV-seropositive. The chain is built from TRBV7-3 and TRBJ1-1, with 7 bases lining up with TRBD1. Material: PBMCs. This CDR3 is CASSLAGTANTEAFF. The CDR3 bases are TGTGCCAGCAGCTTAGCCGGGACAGCTAACACTGAAGCTTTCTTT. Together with reference TRBV7-3 and TRBJ1-1, the CDR3 gives the full variable domain: GAGVSQTPSNKVTEKGKYVELRCDPISGHTALYWYRQSLGQGPEFLIYFQGTGAADDSGLPNDRFFAVRPEGSVSTLKIQRTERGDSAVYLCASSLAGTANTEAFFGQGTRLTVV.